What follows are 16 T cell receptor beta chains derived from one specimen sequenced in a study of human T cells and chemical hapten exposure listed by TCRdb under 2021. Library generation was performed with RACE. This sample was sequenced with a NextSeq 500. TCRdb reanalyzed the raw reads on its own, using fastp at Q25 for trimming and MiXCR for clone calling, and kept in-frame beta chains. When rows share a CDR3 protein, they turn into one entry using the most common DNA and genes. In this sample the table shows a few hundred thousand distinct CDR3 sequences, just under 6.5% of which occur a single time. The ten most abundant clones make up about 5.6% of the sample. The time point label on this specimen signifies: patch test 2, 6 weeks after DPC sensitization. The sample's treatment or condition label, in plain terms: therapeutic diphenylcyclopropenone sensitization with weekly scalp DPC. Sequences were derived from whole blood, sampled in connection with sensitization to the hapten diphenylcyclopropenone (DPC). The origin of the receptors is a woman younger than 35 with alopecia areata. Some clones in this sample may be carry-over from other donors' samples.

The gene calls are TRBV29-1 and TRBJ1-1; the D gene is possibly TRBD1 (6 bases). Trimming shortened V by 6 bases and J by 0 bases, and 11 bases separated the two germline ends. This CDR3 is built from 13 residues. Germline values: CDR1 SQVTM, CDR2 ANQGSEA. The CDR3 loop is CSVQGYMNTEAFF. The CDR3 DNA reads TGCAGCGTACAGGGATACATGAACACTGAAGCTTTCTTT. Looking up the rest from reference TRBV29-1 and TRBJ1-1 gives the full variable domain: SAVISQKPSRDICQRGTSLTIQCQVDSQVTMMFWYRQQPGQSLTLIATANQGSEATYESGFVIDKFPISRPNLTFSTLTVSNMSPEDSSIYLCSVQGYMNTEAFFGQGTRLTVV.

Many counts were recorded for this clonotype. This sequence joins TRBV6-5 and TRBJ1-1; D not certain. The V end was cut by 6 bases, the J end by 0 bases, with 8 bases between. The CDR3 length is 13 residues. Germline lookup yields CDR1 MNHEY and CDR2 SVGAGI. CDR3 in DNA: TGTGCCAGCAGGGACGCCATGAACACTGAAGCTTTCTTT. Translated, it gives CASRDAMNTEAFF.

The CDR3 nucleotides are TGTGCCAGCAGCCGTGGACAGGGCTTCTACGAGCAGTACTTC. Amino acids: CASSRGQGFYEQYF. The J gene is TRBJ2-7, the V gene TRBV6-5, with 8 positions matching TRBD1. The V and J ends lost 6 bases and 3 bases, in that order; junction bases with no gene match: 7. There are 14 residues in the CDR3. Germline CDR1 reads MNHEY; CDR2 reads SVGAGI.

This clonotype was detected many times. The chain uses TRBV9 and TRBJ1-6; D unclear. This CDR3 comprises 13 residues. CDR1 SGDLS and CDR2 YYNGEE come from the germline V gene. Between the trimmed V and J ends, which lost 0 bases and 13 bases, there was a span of 11 bases. The CDR3 coding sequence is TGTGCCAGCAGCGTAGATCGAGATAGCCCCCTCCACTTT. Protein: CASSVDRDSPLHF.

This chain uses TRBV6-1 with TRBJ1-2, with 8 bases identical to TRBD1. The germline CDR1 and CDR2 sequences are MNHNS and SASEGT. The CDR3 loop spans 17 amino acids. V shed 7 bases, J shed 0 bases, and the junction held 13 bases outside the gene matches. This chain's CDR3 is CASILPGTGNSNYGYTF. For the CDR3, the DNA is TGTGCCAGCATCCTCCCCGGGACAGGAAATTCTAACTATGGCTACACCTTC.

The chain combines TRBV2 with TRBJ2-7, with a possible D match to TRBD1 (5 bases). CDR3 length equals 14 residues. The V end lost 7 bases, the J end lost 6 bases, and 19 bases lay between the germline ends. Germline CDR1 and CDR2: SNHLY and FYNNEI. CDR3 sequence reads: CASMSEQGSVEQYF. The CDR3 coding sequence is TGTGCCAGCATGTCGGAGCAGGGCTCCGTCGAGCAGTACTTC.

This clonotype was seen ten or more times. This sequence joins TRBV20-1 and TRBJ2-6, with D hard to call. This CDR3 spans 15 amino acids. Germline lookup yields CDR1 DFQATT and CDR2 SNEGSKA (reference sequence). Between the trimmed V and J ends, which lost 5 bases and 0 bases, there was a span of 11 bases. The CDR3 protein is CSAGPLASGANVLTF. CDR3 nucleotide sequence: TGCAGTGCTGGGCCGCTGGCCTCTGGGGCCAACGTCCTGACTTTC.

This clonotype was seen only a few times. It is likely a read error, because the conserved phenylalanine at the end of the CDR3 is missing. No DNA is shown, since the ends of the CDR3 on it are uncertain; the CDR3 is the one TCRdb lists. The V call is TRBV6-1, the J call TRBJ1-2; the table assigns TRBD1, which was not confirmed against the DNA. Germline loops: CDR1 MNHNS, CDR2 SASEGT. Ends included, the CDR3 has 14 residues. CDR3 in amino acids: CASSEVGTGAGRIL.

V gene TRBV28 combines with J gene TRBJ2-5; 7 nucleotides agree with TRBD2. J lost 4 bases, V lost 2 bases, and 4 bases had no gene match. Germline values: CDR1 MDHEN, CDR2 SYDVKM. This CDR3 has 14 amino acids. This CDR3 reads CASSLRAGVETQYF. For the CDR3, the DNA is TGTGCCAGCAGTTTAAGGGCGGGGGTAGAGACCCAGTACTTC.

This clonotype was counted only a few times. The chain links TRBV3-1 to TRBJ1-1; tentatively, D is TRBD1 (5 bases). Germline values: CDR1 LGHDT, CDR2 YNNKEL (reference sequence). CDR3 size: 16 residues. V was pared by 3 bases and J by 0 bases, with 14 bases between. CDR3 in amino acids: CASSQGWGIVNTEAFF. CDR3 nucleotide sequence: TGTGCCAGCAGCCAGGGGTGGGGGATCGTGAACACTGAAGCTTTCTTT.

This clonotype was found a few times. The V gene is TRBV10-3, the J gene TRBJ2-6; the D is unclear. Deletions cut 0 bases from V and 4 bases from J, with 4 bases between. There are 14 residues in the CDR3. Germline CDR1 ENHRY, CDR2 SYGVKD. For the CDR3, the DNA is TGTGCCATCAGTGAGTCGATGGGGGCCAACGTCCTGACTTTC. Translated: CAISESMGANVLTF.

There are many counts of this clonotype. The chain has TRBV18 and TRBJ1-4, with a weak D call TRBD1 (5 bases). Trimming removed 4 bases from V and 7 bases from J, with 13 bases in between. The CDR3 has 14 residues. Looked up from germline, CDR1 is KGHSH and CDR2 is LQKENI. The CDR3 coding sequence is TGTGCCAGCTCACGGGGCCAAGGGATTGAAAAACTGTTTTTT. This translates into CASSRGQGIEKLFF.

The CDR3 DNA is TGTGCCAGCATTCCATCCGGGACGTCAGGAAACACCATATATTTT. Translated: CASIPSGTSGNTIYF. This rearrangement joins TRBV28 to TRBJ1-3; D is perhaps TRBD1 (5 bases). There are 15 residues in the CDR3. Trimming removed 7 bases from V and 4 bases from J, with 17 bases in between. Germline V CDR1 and CDR2: MDHEN, SYDVKM.

This clonotype has a handful of counts. The V and J genes are TRBV6-2 or TRBV6-3 and TRBJ1-6; D ambiguous. The germline V gene has CDR1 MNHEY and CDR2 SVGEGT. The CDR3 sequence is 13 residues long. V was pared by 9 bases and J by 6 bases, with 12 bases between. CDR3 protein: CASRPDFNSPLHF. CDR3 nucleotides: TGTGCCAGTCGACCGGATTTTAATTCACCCCTCCACTTT.

The V and J genes are TRBV12-3 or TRBV12-4 and TRBJ2-7, with a tentative D call TRBD1 (6 bases). CDR3 size: 14 residues. Between the trimmed V and J ends, which lost 3 bases and 2 bases, there was a span of 11 bases. This CDR3 is CASSFLDRAYEQYF. The DNA of the CDR3 is TGTGCCAGCAGTTTTCTGGACAGAGCCTACGAGCAGTACTTC.

V usage is TRBV13 and J usage is TRBJ2-5, with 7 bases lining up with TRBD2. The CDR3 totals 16 residues. CDR1 and CDR2 (germline): PRHDT, FYEKMQ (reference sequence). The V and J ends lost 5 bases and 2 bases, in that order; junction bases with no gene match: 11. CDR3 region: CASSLYRGERQETQYF. DNA of the CDR3: TGTGCCAGCAGCCTCTACCGGGGGGAGAGACAAGAGACCCAGTACTTC.